The present T cell receptor (beta chain) was sequenced within a study of blood T cell repertoires in COVID-19. Using immunoSEQ multiplex PCR, the repertoire was profiled, and TCRdb retains in-frame clones only, with some absent. The sample records some 80,000 clones, 81% being singletons. V lost 2 bases and J 2 bases, leaving 3 bases between the germline ends. Germline CDR1 reads LGHDT; CDR2 reads YNNKEL (reference sequence). The CDR3 covers 13 residues. The chain couples TRBV3-1 (or the pseudogene TRBV3-2) to TRBJ2-2; D is unclear. The sample consisted of peripheral blood. The TCR originated in a man at least 80 years old with acute or convalescent COVID-19. The CDR3: CASSQLNTGELFF. CDR3 nucleotides: TGTGCCAGCAGCCAACTCAACACCGGGGAGCTGTTTTTT.